One sample yielded the 10 T cell receptor beta chains listed below, sequenced in a study of TIL therapy for anti-PD-1-resistant metastatic lung cancer. Time point: pre-treatment sample, taken before nivolumab and TIL therapy. Sequencing used immunoSEQ v3. Assay used: immunoSEQ multiplex PCR; TCRdb lists only in-frame clones, some missing. The table records about 59,000 clones, roughly four fifths of them present only once. The specimen was blood, collected at baseline. Receptors originate from a person between 30 and 79 years old with non-small cell lung cancer.

The rearrangement uses TRBV4-2 and TRBJ2-3, with D possibly TRBD2 on 7 matching bases. Trimming took 2 bases from V and 11 from J, leaving 23 bases between them. In germline, CDR1 is LGHNA, CDR2 YNFKEQ. This CDR3 contains 16 residues. The CDR3 DNA reads TGTGCCAGCAGCCAAAACTTAGGGGGGGTTCTGGTTGGGCAGTATTTT. Its translation is CASSQNLGGVLVGQYF.

The chain recombines TRBV4-2 with TRBJ2-7; D unresolved. Trimming pared 0 bases from V and 1 base from J, leaving 10 bases between. Germline lookup yields CDR1 LGHNA and CDR2 YNFKEQ. CDR3 length equals 15 residues. The CDR3, as DNA: TGTGCCAGCAGCCAAGATTTAAGGGCTTCCTACGAGCAGTACTTC. Residues: CASSQDLRASYEQYF.

This clone was seen a few times. The CDR3 sequence is CASNSLAGNTIYF. The DNA for the CDR3 is TGTGCCAGCAATAGTCTAGCTGGAAACACCATATATTTT. J is TRBJ1-3 and V is TRBV7-9; D is ambiguous. This CDR3 has 13 residues. Germline CDR1 reads SEHNR; CDR2 reads FQNEAQ (reference sequence). V dropped 7 bases and J dropped 2 bases, with 9 bases sitting between them.

The chain employs TRBV2 and TRBJ2-5; the D is unclear. The germline V and J ends were trimmed by 5 bases and 5 bases, with 12 bases remaining between them. CDR1 and CDR2 (germline): SNHLY, FYNNEI. There are 13 residues in the CDR3. CDR3 amino acids: CASSSGDQETQYF. In DNA form, the CDR3 reads TGTGCCAGCAGTTCGGGCGATCAGGAGACCCAGTACTTC.

This clone came up once. The chain employs TRBV4-2 and TRBJ1-4; D call uncertain. This CDR3 has 13 amino acids. From germline, CDR1 is LGHNA and CDR2 YNFKEQ. The V gene lost 1 base and the J gene lost 5 bases, with 5 bases spanning the gap. CDR3 in amino acids: CASSQAANEKLFF. CDR3 in DNA: TGTGCCAGCAGCCAAGCGGCGAATGAAAAACTGTTTTTT.

This sequence joins TRBV5-4 and TRBJ2-2, with D unresolved. The CDR3 loop spans 12 amino acids. Trimming pared 4 bases from V and 0 bases from J, leaving 1 base between. Germline CDR1 SGHNT, CDR2 YYREEE (reference sequence). DNA of the CDR3: TGTGCCAGCAGCCCGAACACCGGGGAGCTGTTTTTT. Translated: CASSPNTGELFF.

The V call is TRBV5-5, the J call TRBJ2-7; 11 positions match TRBD2. Germline V lookup: CDR1 SGHKS, CDR2 YYEKEE (reference sequence). CDR3 length equals 15 residues. The V gene end was trimmed by 2 bases and the J gene end by 1 base; junction bases not matched to a gene: 2. For the CDR3, the DNA is TGTGCCAGCAGCTTCCGACTAGCGGGGTCCTACGAGCAGTACTTC. It codes for CASSFRLAGSYEQYF.

The chain employs TRBV11-3 and TRBJ2-1, with D tentatively TRBD1 or TRBD2 (6 bases each). The CDR3 is 15 amino acids. V lost 0 bases and J 9 bases, leaving 15 bases between the germline ends. Germline V lookup: CDR1 SGHNT, CDR2 YENEEA. In DNA, the CDR3 is TGTGCCAGCAGCTTAGATGGGGGGACACAGGGTGAGCAGTTCTTC. Translation gives CASSLDGGTQGEQFF.

The V call is TRBV7-8, the J call TRBJ2-7; D remains unclear. Per the germline V gene, CDR1 is SGHVS and CDR2 is FQNEAQ. This CDR3 comprises 14 residues. V lost 0 bases and J lost 1, with 7 bases in between. CDR3 bases: TGTGCCAGCAGCTTAGCGCCGGCATCCTACGAGCAGTACTTC. Its translation is CASSLAPASYEQYF.

The count of this clone is one. The chain links TRBV5-6 to TRBJ2-3, with D tentatively TRBD1 or TRBD2 (5 bases each). The CDR3 extends over 14 amino acids. Germline V gives CDR1 SGHDT, CDR2 YYEEEE. V was clipped by 4 bases and J by 0 bases, with 9 bases between them. The CDR3 nucleotides read TGTGCCAGCAGCCGGGACGTAAGCACAGATACGCAGTATTTT. Its protein is CASSRDVSTDTQYF.